This T cell receptor (beta chain) derives from a study of T cell responses to AZD1222 COVID-19 vaccine. Study-wide results and caveats: Baseline seropositivity occurred in only a handful of AZD1222 recipients. The donor group comprised mostly white British people and more females; the analysis possibly underestimated clonal diversity.

The V and J ends lost 0 bases and 6 bases, in that order; junction bases with no gene match: 9. The CDR3 is 16 residues long. Germline V lookup: CDR1 SGHNT, CDR2 YYREEE (reference sequence). The method was immunoSEQ multiplex PCR; TCRdb's version includes in-frame clones alone and lacks a portion of them. There are 85,000 to 90,000 clones in the sample; 90% occur only once, and approximately 3% lies in the top ten. As concerns this clone: Its specificity is unknown.

This sequence joins TRBV5-4 and TRBJ2-3; 8 bases line up with TRBD2. The receptor was isolated from an adult in good health. The sample here was peripheral blood, taken on day 0 of AZD1222 vaccination. The CDR3: CASSLELAGGMDTQYF. The CDR3 nucleotides read TGTGCCAGCAGCTTGGAGCTGGCGGGAGGAATGGATACGCAGTATTTT.